This TCR beta chain emerged from a study of regulatory T cells in long-lasting Graves disease. The time point is: newly diagnosed GD, antithyroid drugs for less than 3 months. PBMCs provided the RNA from which the TCR library was made. According to the study, TCR beta libraries were built with iRepertoire HTBI primers and CDR3-region Arm-PCR. TCRdb reprocessed the multiplex PCR reads via MiXCR and lists one record per CDR3 protein. Of 400,000 to 500,000 distinct CDR3 sequences listed, roughly 17% are singletons. CDR1 SGHTA and CDR2 FQGNSA come from the germline V gene. V was pared by 7 bases and J by 15 bases, with 15 bases of the junction left unmatched. This CDR3 comprises 13 residues. These data were also filed under a second study, of T cells in Graves' hyperthyroidism and ophthalmopathy.

The sample in question was peripheral blood mononuclear cells (PBMCs), obtained at new diagnosis, from a patient treated with antithyroid drugs. The chain carries TRBV7-2 and TRBJ2-1; TRBD2 matches 7 bases. This clonotype was sampled from a woman aged 25 to 45 with Graves disease. The CDR3 nucleotides read TGTGCCAGCACCCCCCTTGGAGGGGAGGGCCTGTTCTTC. Translated, it gives CASTPLGGEGLFF.